These 30 T cell receptor beta chains were sequenced from one sample in a study of cytomegalovirus exposure and HLA in healthy donors. Use of 60 Vbeta and 13 Jbeta primers characterized the PCR. Produced via immunoSEQ multiplex PCR; TCRdb's table is partial and in-frame only. This table holds more than 150,000 clones, roughly 82% found once. What was sequenced was PBMCs. These receptor sequences come from a man between 35 and 55 years old in good health and CMV-seronegative.

The V gene is TRBV19, the J gene TRBJ2-7; perhaps TRBD1 as D (5 bases). Germline assignment: CDR1 LNHDA and CDR2 SQIVND (reference sequence). Trimming took off 4 bases at V and 2 bases at J, with 12 bases between the two ends. The CDR3 spans 14 residues. CDR3 bases: TGTGCCAGTAGTACCGACAGAAAACCCTACGAGCAGTACTTC. Translated, it gives CASSTDRKPYEQYF.

This chain uses TRBV29-1 with TRBJ2-2; possible D gene TRBD1, 6 bases. Looked up from germline, CDR1 is SQVTM and CDR2 is ANQGSEA. V lost 6 bases, J lost 3 bases, and 8 bases lay in between. This CDR3 is built from 12 residues. CDR3 in amino acids: CSVHRDTGELFF. In nucleotides, the CDR3 is TGCAGCGTCCACAGGGACACCGGGGAGCTGTTTTTT.

Only a few counts were recorded for this clone. The chain has TRBV18 and TRBJ1-2, with D unclear. CDR3 size: 14 residues. Trimming took 0 bases from V and 0 from J, leaving 5 bases between them. The germline V gene has CDR1 KGHSH and CDR2 LQKENI. This CDR3 reads CASSPPLANYGYTF. The CDR3 DNA reads as TGTGCCAGCTCACCACCGTTAGCTAACTATGGCTACACCTTC.

The J gene is TRBJ1-1, the V gene TRBV5-5; maybe TRBD1 (5 bases). CDR3 size: 15 residues. Germline loops: CDR1 SGHKS, CDR2 YYEKEE (reference sequence). V was trimmed by 2 bases and J by 5 bases, leaving 16 bases between them. This CDR3 is CASSFYTGVKTEAFF. CDR3 bases: TGTGCCAGCAGCTTTTATACGGGGGTAAAGACTGAAGCTTTCTTT.

CDR3 DNA sequence: TGTGCCAGCAGAGCGGCCTCGGGGGGCGTTAGCTATGGCTACACCTTC. Its translation: CASRAASGGVSYGYTF. The V and J genes are TRBV27 and TRBJ1-2; maybe TRBD1 (6 bases). The CDR3 length is 16 residues. Trimming removed 6 bases at V and 4 bases at J, with 21 bases between. CDR1 and CDR2 (germline): MNHEY, SMNVEV (reference sequence).

The chain joins TRBV2 to TRBJ2-5; 8 nucleotides align to TRBD2. V shed 8 bases, J shed 5 bases, and the junction held 19 bases outside the gene matches. This CDR3 is 17 amino acids long. The V gene's germline CDR1 is SNHLY and CDR2 FYNNEI. CDR3 sequence (DNA): TGTGCCAGCGTCCCCCCGGAGCGGGAGACCCTGGGGGAGACCCAGTACTTC. It specifies CASVPPERETLGETQYF.

The chain recombines TRBV6-5 with TRBJ2-7; 10 bases agree with TRBD2. After removal of 8 bases from V and 5 bases from J, the junction contained 12 bases not matched to a gene. Germline V gene lookup returns CDR1 MNHEY and CDR2 SVGAGI. This CDR3 has 15 amino acids. Here the CDR3 DNA reads TGTGCCAGCGGACTTAGCGGGAGGTTGAGGGACGAGCAGTACTTC. As protein: CASGLSGRLRDEQYF.

This clone was detected only once. The chain joins TRBV15 to TRBJ2-7; D is possibly TRBD1 (6 bases). Deletions cut 0 bases from V and 0 bases from J, with 12 bases between. Germline CDR1 is LNHNV and CDR2 is YYDKDF (reference sequence). The length of the CDR3 is 16 residues. DNA for the CDR3: TGTGCCACCAGCAGAGATCTTGGGGGCTTCTCCTACGAGCAGTACTTC. Protein: CATSRDLGGFSYEQYF.

This clone occurred once. V is TRBV5-1 and J is TRBJ1-6; TRBD1 might be the D (6 bases). V dropped 0 bases and J dropped 5 bases, with 12 bases sitting between them. Looked up from germline, CDR1 is SGHRS and CDR2 is YFSETQ. The CDR3 consists of 16 residues. This CDR3 is CASSLVGQPDNSPLHF. The DNA of the CDR3 is TGCGCCAGCAGCTTGGTAGGACAGCCCGATAATTCACCCCTCCACTTT.

The chain combines TRBV2 with TRBJ2-5; D remains ambiguous. Germline V gene lookup returns CDR1 SNHLY and CDR2 FYNNEI. Trimming removed 10 bases from V and 2 bases from J, with 11 bases in between. CDR3 size: 12 residues. Written as DNA, the CDR3 is TGTGCCACTAGACGGAGTCAAGAGACCCAGTACTTC. Protein: CATRRSQETQYF.

This clone was counted a single time. The rearrangement links TRBV18 to TRBJ2-5; TRBD2 matches 9 bases. Germline values: CDR1 KGHSH, CDR2 LQKENI. The junction had 3 bases not matched to a gene; V was cut back by 2 bases and J by 2 bases. The CDR3 runs 15 residues. The CDR3 coding sequence is TGTGCCAGCTCACCAAACAGCGGGGGGCAAGAGACCCAGTACTTC. This sequence encodes CASSPNSGGQETQYF.

This chain connects TRBV28 to TRBJ1-2; TRBD1 is a possible D gene (6 bases). Between the trimmed V and J ends, which lost 2 bases and 7 bases, there was a span of 14 bases. The CDR3 contains 14 residues. Germline V lookup: CDR1 MDHEN, CDR2 SYDVKM. The CDR3 DNA follows: TGTGCCAGCAGTTTAGGGCGGGCAGGGGCTGGCTACACCTTC. As protein: CASSLGRAGAGYTF.

The chain combines TRBV11-2 with TRBJ1-1; D is unclear. The CDR3 contains 12 residues. V lost 0 bases and J 9 bases, leaving 8 bases between the germline ends. The germline gives CDR1 SGHAT, CDR2 FQNNGV. CDR3 protein: CASSLDQTKAFF. As DNA, the CDR3 is TGTGCCAGCAGCTTAGATCAGACAAAAGCTTTCTTT.

V is TRBV10-3 and J is TRBJ2-7; 9 bases are a match to TRBD1. The CDR3 spans 12 residues. J gave up 5 bases and V 7 bases, and 3 bases lay outside the gene matches. The germline CDR1 and CDR2 sequences are ENHRY and SYGVKD. The CDR3 nucleotides read TGTGCCATCAAGCGGGACAGGGACGAGCAGTACTTC. This translates into CAIKRDRDEQYF.

The chain is built from TRBV11-3 and TRBJ2-1; TRBD2 agrees at 14 bases. V dropped 1 base and J dropped 12; count of bases not matched to a gene: 8. The CDR3 has 16 residues. Per germline, CDR1 SGHNT and CDR2 YENEEA. The CDR3 sequence is CASSLGRLAGGPGQFF. CDR3 sequence (DNA): TGTGCCAGCAGCTTAGGTAGACTAGCGGGGGGGCCCGGGCAGTTCTTC.

The gene calls are TRBV28 and TRBJ2-2, with 8 bases that match TRBD2. V shed 6 bases, J shed 4 bases, and the junction held 10 bases outside the gene matches. The CDR3 has 16 residues. Per germline, CDR1 MDHEN and CDR2 SYDVKM. CDR3 sequence: CASSTPGLVSTGELFF. CDR3 coding DNA: TGTGCCAGCAGCACCCCGGGACTAGTCAGCACCGGGGAGCTGTTTTTT.

The V call is TRBV28, the J call TRBJ1-2, with D possibly matching TRBD1 (6 bases). V was shortened by 6 bases and J by 7 bases, with 21 bases between the two germline ends. This CDR3 is built from 15 residues. Germline CDR1 and CDR2: MDHEN and SYDVKM. CDR3 bases: TGTGCCAGCAGGATACAGGGCCGGCTTCCCCCTGGCTACACCTTC. Its protein is CASRIQGRLPPGYTF.

This clone was counted only a few times. The rearrangement links TRBV5-1 to TRBJ1-2, with TRBD1 matching 9 bases. Unmatched junction bases numbered 9, after V lost 4 bases and J lost 2 bases. Germline assignment: CDR1 SGHRS and CDR2 YFSETQ. This CDR3 comprises 16 residues. CDR3 region: CASSRWLGQGNYGYTF. DNA for the CDR3: TGCGCCAGCAGCCGGTGGTTGGGACAGGGAAACTATGGCTACACCTTC.

The chain joins TRBV11-2 to TRBJ1-1, with 11 bases aligning to TRBD1. The CDR3 consists of 15 residues. The germline gives CDR1 SGHAT, CDR2 FQNNGV. The V segment lost 6 bases and the J segment 5 bases; nucleotides outside the gene matches: 8. DNA for the CDR3: TGTGCCAGCAGATCTAAGGACAGGGGGCGTACTGAAGCTTTCTTT. Its protein is CASRSKDRGRTEAFF.

V gene TRBV5-4 combines with J gene TRBJ2-3; D ambiguous. This CDR3 is built from 15 residues. The V gene's germline CDR1 is SGHNT and CDR2 YYREEE (reference sequence). Trimming pared 2 bases from V and 1 base from J, leaving 11 bases between. CDR3 amino acids: CASSFSSQRTDTQYF. In nucleotides, the CDR3 is TGTGCCAGCAGCTTTTCTTCACAGCGCACAGATACGCAGTATTTT.

The V call is TRBV7-8, the J call TRBJ1-2; the D gene is possibly TRBD1 (5 bases). The CDR3 is made up of 15 amino acids. V was cut by 1 base and J by 4 bases, with 13 bases left in between. The germline V gene has CDR1 SGHVS and CDR2 FQNEAQ. DNA for the CDR3: TGTGCCAGCAGCTTAGACAGGTTTTCGCGCTATGGCTACACCTTC. It is translated as CASSLDRFSRYGYTF.

The J gene is TRBJ1-5, the V gene TRBV25-1; 10 nucleotides agree with TRBD1. The CDR3 extends over 15 amino acids. CDR1 and CDR2 (germline): MGHDK, SYGVNS. V lost 7 bases, J lost 1 base, and 4 bases stayed unmatched. CDR3 sequence reads: CASMGQGTSNQPQHF. The CDR3 DNA reads TGTGCCAGCATGGGACAGGGGACGAGCAATCAGCCCCAGCATTTT.

This sequence joins TRBV11-2 and TRBJ2-1; D ambiguous. The V end lost 5 bases, the J end lost 0 bases, and 11 bases lay between the germline ends. The CDR3 spans 15 residues. The V gene's germline CDR1 is SGHAT and CDR2 FQNNGV. In nucleotides, the CDR3 is TGTGCCAGCAGCCTACGCGCTAGCTCCTACAATGAGCAGTTCTTC. It is translated as CASSLRASSYNEQFF.

J is TRBJ1-2 and V is TRBV5-1; D is undetermined. V lost 2 bases, J lost 2 bases, and 13 bases lay in between. CDR1 and CDR2 (germline): SGHRS, YFSETQ. The CDR3 has 15 residues. CDR3 sequence (DNA): TGCGCCAGCAGCTTCAGACGCGGTAGCAACTATGGCTACACCTTC. Its translation: CASSFRRGSNYGYTF.

The gene calls are TRBV19 and TRBJ1-1, with 11 bases that match TRBD1. Germline lookup yields CDR1 LNHDA and CDR2 SQIVND (reference sequence). The CDR3 runs 16 residues. V gave up 4 bases and J gave up 4 bases; unmatched junction bases: 8. The CDR3 region has the DNA TGTGCCAGTAGTAAAGGCTCCGGGACAGGGGGCACTGAAGCTTTCTTT. It translates to CASSKGSGTGGTEAFF.

J is TRBJ2-7 and V is TRBV4-1; 8 bases agree with TRBD1. The CDR3 has 16 amino acids. Losses at the gene ends were 1 base for V and 3 bases for J; bases not matched to a gene: 8. The germline gives CDR1 MGHRA, CDR2 YSYEKL. This CDR3 is CASSQVGGQGLYEQYF. CDR3 DNA sequence: TGCGCCAGCAGCCAAGTAGGCGGACAGGGACTCTACGAGCAGTACTTC.

This clone was detected only a few times. The CDR3 spells CASSRDRGHSEQYF. CDR3 sequence (DNA): TGTGCCAGCAGCCGGGACAGGGGGCATAGCGAGCAGTACTTC. J is TRBJ2-7 and V is TRBV5-4, with TRBD1 matching 12 bases. The CDR3 sequence is 14 residues long. V lost 4 bases, J lost 6 bases, and 5 bases stayed unmatched. Germline V CDR1 and CDR2: SGHNT, YYREEE (reference sequence).

The rearrangement links TRBV25-1 to TRBJ1-1; D remains unclear. Per germline, CDR1 MGHDK and CDR2 SYGVNS. The V end lost 3 bases, the J end lost 0 bases, and 8 bases lay between the germline ends. There are 14 residues in the CDR3. DNA of the CDR3: TGTGCCAGCAGTGACCCGGGTCTGAACACTGAAGCTTTCTTT. It translates to CASSDPGLNTEAFF.

The chain carries TRBV2 and TRBJ2-2, with 13 bases lining up with TRBD2. Germline loops: CDR1 SNHLY, CDR2 FYNNEI. CDR3 size: 17 residues. Trimming took 8 bases from V and 1 from J; bases not matched to a gene: 7. The CDR3 here is CASGLGLAGQNTGELFF. DNA of the CDR3: TGTGCCAGCGGGTTGGGACTAGCGGGACAGAACACCGGGGAGCTGTTTTTT. Full variable domain (outside the CDR3, taken from reference TRBV2 and TRBJ2-2): EPEVTQTPSHQVTQMGQEVILRCVPISNHLYFYWYRQILGQKVEFLVSFYNNEISEKSEIFDDQFSVERPDGSNFTLKIRSTKLEDSAMYFCASGLGLAGQNTGELFFGEGSRLTVL.

The chain combines TRBV7-2 with TRBJ1-1; 8 positions agree with TRBD1. Germline V CDR1 and CDR2: SGHTA, FQGNSA. With V trimmed by 3 bases and J by 4 bases, 4 bases remained unmatched. This CDR3 has 14 amino acids. CDR3 coding DNA: TGTGCCAGCAGCTTGGACAGGGCCGTCACTGAAGCTTTCTTT. Its protein product is CASSLDRAVTEAFF.